Each of the 31 T cell receptor beta chains below was sequenced from the same sample in a study of CD8+CD57+ T cells in acquired aplastic anemia. It was genomic DNA that served as the template for profiling TCR beta VDJ and CDR3. One entry per CDR3 protein, called by TCRdb with MiXCR from the reads. The sample holds over 200,000 distinct CDR3 sequences, under 65% seen once. Sequences were obtained from sorted CD4+, CD8+, or CD8+CD57+ T cells (not recorded which) from PBMCs. These TCRs come from a human donor in good health.

This chain links TRBV5-1 with TRBJ2-2; TRBD1 matches 8 bases. Germline CDR1 reads SGHRS; CDR2 reads YFSETQ. The CDR3 spans 17 residues. Unmatched junction bases numbered 7, after V lost 3 bases and J lost 0 bases. CDR3 region: CASSWTGTLSNTGELFF. The CDR3 DNA reads as TGCGCCAGCAGCTGGACAGGGACCCTCTCGAACACCGGGGAGCTGTTTTTT.

The rearrangement joins TRBV6-4 to TRBJ2-3; 7 bases match TRBD2. J lost 0 bases, V lost 6 bases, and 3 bases had no gene match. The CDR3 length is 14 residues. Germline V lookup: CDR1 MRHNA, CDR2 SNTAGT. CDR3 in amino acids: CASRDSGSTDTQYF. CDR3 coding DNA: TGTGCCAGCAGGGATAGCGGGAGCACAGATACGCAGTATTTT.

The rearrangement uses TRBV20-1 and TRBJ1-2, with 7 bases lining up with TRBD1. This CDR3 has 12 residues. V gave up 5 bases and J gave up 6 bases; unmatched junction bases: 6. CDR1 DFQATT and CDR2 SNEGSKA come from the germline V gene (reference sequence). The CDR3 DNA reads TGCAGTGCTGTGACAGGGATGGATGGCTACACCTTC. Translation gives CSAVTGMDGYTF.

A word on this clonotype: No conserved phenylalanine or tryptophan is present at the end of the CDR3, so a read error is the likely explanation. The limits of the CDR3 on the DNA are not certain, so only TCRdb's listed CDR3 is given. The chain employs TRBV10-3 and TRBJ1-2. The CDR3 extends over 9 residues, inclusive of both ends. Germline V gene data show CDR1 as ENHRY and CDR2 as SYGVKD. The CDR3 sequence is CAISESGLA.

This chain links TRBV29-1 with TRBJ1-2, with D uncertain. V lost 2 bases and J 2 bases, leaving 9 bases between the germline ends. This CDR3 spans 13 amino acids. Germline V lookup: CDR1 SQVTM, CDR2 ANQGSEA. This chain's CDR3 is CSVEQVINYGYTF. CDR3 coding DNA: TGCAGCGTTGAACAGGTTATCAACTATGGCTACACCTTC.

Ten or more counts support this clonotype. The chain combines TRBV5-1 with TRBJ2-3; the D is unclear. The CDR3 has 17 amino acids. Germline V CDR1 and CDR2: SGHRS, YFSETQ. Trimming shortened V by 0 bases and J by 0 bases, and 14 bases separated the two germline ends. The CDR3 here is CASSLDDSERSTDTQYF. The CDR3 coding sequence is TGCGCCAGCAGCTTGGATGACTCGGAGCGAAGCACAGATACGCAGTATTTT.

In its sample, this clonotype was seen many times. The junction does not match germline at one end; this may be a read error. V gene TRBV12-3 or TRBV12-4 combines with J gene TRBJ2-7; D possibly corresponds to TRBD1 (5 bases). The CDR3 loop spans 14 amino acids. The CDR3 DNA sequence: TGTGCCAGCAGTTTAGGACAGTCCTCCCACGAGCAGTACTTC. The encoded protein is CASSLGQSSHEQYF.

J is TRBJ2-7 and V is TRBV9, with a weak D call TRBD1 (6 bases). This CDR3 spans 16 amino acids. V was clipped by 0 bases and J by 3 bases, with 16 bases between them. CDR1 is SGDLS, CDR2 YYNGEE, per germline. The CDR3 protein is CASSVDTQGVLYEQYF. In DNA form, the CDR3 reads TGTGCCAGCAGCGTAGATACACAGGGCGTACTCTACGAGCAGTACTTC.

The chain employs TRBV7-9 and TRBJ1-5; D might be TRBD1 (6 bases). This CDR3 region has 16 residues. V lost 5 bases and J 3 bases, leaving 17 bases between the germline ends. CDR1 and CDR2 (germline): SEHNR, FQNEAQ (reference sequence). CDR3 region: CASSHTAGTFNQPQHF. In nucleotides, the CDR3 is TGTGCCAGCAGCCATACCGCCGGGACATTCAATCAGCCCCAGCATTTT.

This clonotype was counted many times. The J gene is TRBJ2-7, the V gene TRBV9, with 8 bases matching TRBD2. Germline CDR1 reads SGDLS; CDR2 reads YYNGEE. This CDR3 comprises 14 residues. V was pared by 4 bases and J by 4 bases, with 7 bases of the junction left unmatched. Here the CDR3 DNA reads TGTGCCAGCAGCCCCGGGAGGGGAGCTTACGAGCAGTACTTC. Translation gives CASSPGRGAYEQYF. Combining the CDR3 with reference TRBV9 and TRBJ2-7 gives the whole variable domain DSGVTQTPKHLITATGQRVTLRCSPRSGDLSVYWYQQSLDQGLQFLIQYYNGEERAKGNILERFSAQQFPDLHSELNLSSLELGDSALYFCASSPGRGAYEQYFGPGTRLTVT.

In its sample, this clonotype was seen many times. J is TRBJ2-7 and V is TRBV20-1, with 14 bases fitting TRBD2. The junction had 10 bases not matched to a gene; V was cut back by 3 bases and J by 3 bases. The CDR3 totals 17 residues. Germline V gene data show CDR1 as DFQATT and CDR2 as SNEGSKA (reference sequence). CDR3 in amino acids: CSARGLAGDRLFYEQYF. The CDR3 coding sequence is TGCAGTGCTAGGGGACTAGCGGGAGATCGGTTATTCTACGAGCAGTACTTC.

The chain combines TRBV10-3 with TRBJ2-7, with D perhaps matching TRBD1 (6 bases). The CDR3 runs to 15 residues. V gave up 4 bases and J gave up 3 bases, with 16 bases separating them. Germline CDR1 and CDR2: ENHRY and SYGVKD. The CDR3 loop is CAISAEQGPSYEQYF. CDR3 coding DNA: TGTGCCATCAGTGCCGAACAGGGACCGAGCTACGAGCAGTACTTC.

As to this clonotype: Its ends do not fully match the called genes, so a read error is possible. DNA of the CDR3: TGTGCCAGCAGCCCAGAGGGGGGAGGGCAATCAGCCCCAGCATTT. Translating it yields CASSPEGGGQSAPAF. V usage is TRBV7-8 and J usage is TRBJ1-5, with a possible D match to TRBD1 (6 bases). Germline V gene sequence: CDR1 SGHVS, CDR2 FQNEAQ. The CDR3 runs to 15 residues.

This clonotype showed up just a few times. The gene calls are TRBV19 and TRBJ2-6; 7 bases match TRBD1. The CDR3 is 18 residues long. Per germline, CDR1 LNHDA and CDR2 SQIVND (reference sequence). J lost 0 bases, V lost 5 bases, and 10 bases had no gene match. This CDR3 is CASSAFPTGSSGANVLTF. The CDR3 nucleotides are TGTGCCAGTAGTGCCTTCCCGACAGGGAGCTCTGGGGCCAACGTCCTGACTTTC.

V and J are TRBV7-9 and TRBJ2-3, with TRBD1 matching 7 bases. Germline V gives CDR1 SEHNR, CDR2 FQNEAQ (reference sequence). The CDR3 spans 15 residues. V was pared by 2 bases and J by 5 bases, with 7 bases of the junction left unmatched. The chain's CDR3 is CASSLRQGMIDTQYF. The CDR3 DNA is TGTGCCAGCAGCTTACGACAGGGCATGATAGATACGCAGTATTTT.

The chain joins TRBV29-1 to TRBJ2-3; D is unresolved. Germline assignment: CDR1 SQVTM and CDR2 ANQGSEA. This CDR3 is built from 9 residues. Deletions cut 5 bases from V and 4 bases from J, with 1 base between. This CDR3 is CSVSDTQYF. As DNA, the CDR3 is TGCAGCGTTTCAGATACGCAGTATTTT.

This clonotype was detected only a few times. The chain couples TRBV7-3 to TRBJ1-1, with D possibly being TRBD1 (6 bases). Trimming removed 1 base from V and 2 bases from J, with 8 bases in between. The CDR3 sequence is 14 residues long. Germline CDR1 SGHTA, CDR2 FQGTGA. As DNA, the CDR3 is TGTGCCAGCAGCTTAAACAGGGCTAACACTGAAGCTTTCTTT. It codes for CASSLNRANTEAFF.

The V and J genes are TRBV10-3 and TRBJ1-1, with 8 bases aligning to TRBD1. Germline trimming cut 0 bases from V and 6 bases from J; bases unmatched to any gene: 3. Germline loops: CDR1 ENHRY, CDR2 SYGVKD. CDR3 length: 14 residues. The CDR3 region is CAISESDRGAEAFF. The CDR3 DNA follows: TGTGCCATCAGTGAGTCCGACAGGGGCGCTGAAGCTTTCTTT.

There are many counts of this clonotype. The chain is built from TRBV6-6 and TRBJ2-5, with D perhaps TRBD1 (5 bases). The CDR3 is made up of 14 amino acids. Germline V lookup: CDR1 MNHNY, CDR2 SVGAGI (reference sequence). The ends were cut back, 7 bases at V and 2 bases at J, with 14 bases in the middle. The CDR3 spells CASTGHTDQETQYF. The CDR3 region has the DNA TGTGCCAGCACCGGACACACGGATCAAGAGACCCAGTACTTC.

The rearrangement links TRBV29-1 to TRBJ2-7; TRBD2 matches 7 bases. The CDR3 consists of 14 residues. Germline CDR1 reads SQVTM; CDR2 reads ANQGSEA. The junction had 9 bases not matched to a gene; V was cut back by 7 bases and J by 0 bases. DNA for the CDR3: TGCAGCGCCTTGAAGCGGGACGTCTCCTACGAGCAGTACTTC. It encodes CSALKRDVSYEQYF.

The sample holds many counts of this clonotype. The chain has TRBV10-2 and TRBJ1-2; no clear D gene. The CDR3 contains 17 residues. Germline lookup yields CDR1 WSHSY and CDR2 SAAADI. Trimming took 2 bases from V and 1 from J, leaving 17 bases between them. As DNA, the CDR3 is TGCGCCAGCAGTGAGAAGACTGGGATACCTATTAACTATGGCTACACCTTC. Translating gives CASSEKTGIPINYGYTF.

This clonotype was found many times. CDR3 region: CASNRGTGLATDEQYF. The CDR3 nucleotides are TGTGCCAGCAATAGGGGGACGGGACTAGCGACTGACGAGCAGTACTTC. This chain uses TRBV5-8 with TRBJ2-7, with 10 bases matching TRBD2. Germline CDR1 and CDR2: SGHTS and YDEGEE. The CDR3 spans 16 residues. The trim removed 6 bases at V and 5 bases at J, leaving 14 bases unmatched.

Comments on this clonotype: Mismatch with germline at one junction end may stem from a read error. The gene calls are TRBV7-7 and TRBJ2-3, with a tentative D call TRBD1 (5 bases). The germline gives CDR1 SSHAT, CDR2 FNYEAQ (reference sequence). The CDR3 is 16 residues long. The CDR3 coding sequence is TGTGCTAGCAGAAAACCCAGGGATTTTAGGTCAGATACGCAGTATTTT. It encodes CASRKPRDFRSDTQYF.

V gene TRBV12-3 or TRBV12-4 combines with J gene TRBJ2-7; 11 bases map to TRBD2. This CDR3 contains 14 residues. V shed 6 bases and J 6 bases; nucleotides not matched to a gene: 7. The CDR3 loop is CASSTSGSGTEQYF. DNA of the CDR3: TGTGCCAGCAGCACTAGCGGGAGTGGTACCGAGCAGTACTTC.

The rearrangement joins TRBV7-9 to TRBJ1-3, with 9 bases lining up with TRBD1. The CDR3 loop spans 16 amino acids. CDR1 and CDR2 (germline): SEHNR, FQNEAQ (reference sequence). Losses at the gene ends were 5 bases for V and 10 bases for J; bases not matched to a gene: 15. The CDR3 coding sequence is TGTGCCAGCAGCCATCGGGACAGGGCGGTGAGAGGGACCATATATTTT. Translation gives CASSHRDRAVRGTIYF.

The gene calls are TRBV10-3 and TRBJ1-5; D is undetermined. The germline V gene has CDR1 ENHRY and CDR2 SYGVKD. The CDR3 has 12 residues. V lost 3 bases, J lost 11 bases, and 11 bases lay in between. Written as DNA, the CDR3 is TGTGCCATCAGTGAAAATAGGTTGACCCAGCATTTT. Translating it yields CAISENRLTQHF.

The V call is TRBV20-1, the J call TRBJ2-5; TRBD2 is a possible D gene (7 bases). This CDR3 contains 12 residues. Deletions cut 5 bases from V and 4 bases from J, with 11 bases between. CDR1 and CDR2 from the germline V gene are DFQATT and SNEGSKA (reference sequence). The CDR3 region has the DNA TGCAGTGCTCCTCGGGGGGCAGAGACCCAGTACTTC. The encoded protein is CSAPRGAETQYF.

V is TRBV4-1 and J is TRBJ2-7, with 8 bases that match TRBD1. Germline CDR1 is MGHRA and CDR2 is YSYEKL. The CDR3 is 14 amino acids. Germline trimming cut 5 bases from V and 3 bases from J; bases unmatched to any gene: 6. CDR3 DNA: TGCGCCAGCAGCTACGGACAGGGCCACTACGAGCAGTACTTC. Its protein product is CASSYGQGHYEQYF.

In its sample, this clonotype was seen once. This chain connects TRBV15 to TRBJ2-3; perhaps TRBD1 as D (5 bases). V was pared by 0 bases and J by 3 bases, with 10 bases between. The CDR3 totals 15 residues. Germline V gene data show CDR1 as LNHNV and CDR2 as YYDKDF (reference sequence). The CDR3 nucleotides read TGTGCCACCAGCAGAGATGGGTCAGGGACAGATACGCAGTATTTT. This sequence encodes CATSRDGSGTDTQYF.

This clonotype was observed once. A much larger clone is a single base away; this may be a read error. V gene TRBV6-5 combines with J gene TRBJ1-2; a possible D gene is TRBD1 (6 bases). V was trimmed by 4 bases and J by 4 bases, leaving 13 bases between them. This CDR3 has 14 amino acids. Per the germline V gene, CDR1 is MNHEY and CDR2 is SVGAGI. The CDR3 here is CASSLRAGAYGYTF. The CDR3 bases are TGTGCCAGCAGTTTGCGGGCAGGGGCCTATGGCTACACCTTC.

This clonotype was recorded at least ten times. The chain employs TRBV7-3 and TRBJ1-6, with D possibly matching TRBD1 (5 bases). Trimming stripped 0 bases from V and 6 bases from J, with 9 bases between. The CDR3 is made up of 15 amino acids. Per the germline V gene, CDR1 is SGHTA and CDR2 is FQGTGA. The CDR3 coding sequence is TGTGCCAGCAGCTTAACCGCAGGGTTTAATTCACCCCTCCACTTT. Translating gives CASSLTAGFNSPLHF.